This T cell receptor beta chain was found in a study of shared clonotypes between healthy human individuals. Study details: Aged 18 to 49, the donors were a couple of women and a few men. Study-wide findings and caveats: Clonotypes which were not shared had lower generation probabilities than clonotypes that all four donors shared. Naive subsets generally had larger estimated richness than memory subsets.

Only in-frame clones appear in the TCRdb table, and some are missing; sequencing was by immunoSEQ multiplex PCR. The sample yields approximately 2,000,000 clones, 93% seen once. CD45RO-negative, CCR7-positively selected cells formed the naive CD8 fraction, excluding terminally differentiated effector memory CD45RA+ cells. Donation came from healthy HIV-negative adults that had no recent acute infections or vaccinations. The germline gives CDR1 PRHDT, CDR2 FYEKMQ (reference sequence). The V end lost 0 bases, the J end lost 2 bases, and 7 bases lay between the germline ends. The CDR3 length is 15 residues. As for this clone: The antigen is undetermined.

This rearrangement joins TRBV13 to TRBJ2-2; D is undetermined. The sequenced sample consisted of naive CD8+ T cells from PBMCs. The TCR originated in a young man in good health. Some clones in this sample may be carry-over from other donors' samples. CDR3 sequence (DNA): TGTGCCAGCAGCTTAGGGGAGCGAAACACCGGGGAGCTGTTTTTT. It specifies CASSLGERNTGELFF.